Below, 16 T cell receptor beta chains from the same sample are listed, as sequenced in a study of T-cell memory formation after mild COVID-19. TCRdb redid the calling of the 5' RACE reads with MiXCR, one entry per CDR3 protein. The sample records around 200,000 distinct CDR3 sequences, 20% to 25% being singletons. Sequencing was carried out using PBMCs or a T cell subset sorted from them (not recorded which). The receptors here all came from an adult woman who had mild COVID-19 (a few samples of this study predate the infection). Cell type and time point are not known.

This clonotype has just a few counts. The CDR3 DNA reads TGCAGTGCTAGAGATACTTTTGCGGATACGCAGTATTTT. Protein product: CSARDTFADTQYF. This chain joins TRBV20-1 and TRBJ2-3; D is undetermined. CDR3 length equals 13 residues. V was cut by 0 bases and J by 6 bases, with 10 bases left in between. Germline V gene sequence: CDR1 DFQATT, CDR2 SNEGSKA (reference sequence).

The gene calls are TRBV4-3 and TRBJ2-1, with 8 bases identical to TRBD2. CDR3 length: 16 residues. Germline CDR1 reads LGHNA; CDR2 reads YSLEER. The ends lost 0 bases at V and 8 bases at J; junction bases unmatched: 9. DNA for the CDR3: TGCGCCAGCAGCCAAGAAGCAAGCGGGGGAAGACATGAGCAGTTCTTC. This gives the protein CASSQEASGGRHEQFF.

This sequence joins TRBV6-5 and TRBJ2-7; D is possibly TRBD2 (5 bases). The CDR3 extends over 11 amino acids. The V gene lost 6 bases and the J gene lost 5 bases, with 8 bases spanning the gap. Looked up from germline, CDR1 is MNHEY and CDR2 is SVGAGI. For the CDR3, the DNA is TGTGCCAGCAGCGAGGGTCACGAGCAGTACTTC. Translated, it gives CASSEGHEQYF.

This rearrangement joins TRBV5-5 to TRBJ2-7, with a weak D call TRBD1 (6 bases). With 7 bases removed from V and 3 bases from J, the gap between germline ends came to 14 bases. Germline CDR1 SGHKS, CDR2 YYEKEE (reference sequence). This CDR3 spans 13 amino acids. CDR3 DNA sequence: TGTGCCAGCGCACACTCAGGGGACTACGAGCAGTACTTC. It is translated as CASAHSGDYEQYF.

Here the CDR3 reads CASSPEEGGYQFF. In nucleotides, the CDR3 is TGTGCCAGCAGCCCCGAGGAAGGGGGGTATCAGTTCTTC. The rearrangement joins TRBV25-1 to TRBJ2-1; D might be TRBD1 or TRBD2, each matching 6 bases. CDR1 is MGHDK, CDR2 SYGVNS, per germline. The germline V and J ends were trimmed by 6 bases and 13 bases, with 19 bases remaining between them. CDR3 size: 13 residues. The full variable domain, with the rest looked up from reference TRBV25-1 and TRBJ2-1, is EADIYQTPRYLVIGTGKKITLECSQTMGHDKMYWYQQDPGMELHLIHYSYGVNSTEKGDLSSESTVSRIRTEHFPLTLESARPSHTSQYLCASSPEEGGYQFFGPGTRLTVL.

The table lists this clonotype with a few counts. This chain joins TRBV5-5 and TRBJ2-2; D gene unclear. CDR3 length equals 12 residues. In germline, CDR1 is SGHKS, CDR2 YYEKEE (reference sequence). The ends were cut back, 2 bases at V and 6 bases at J, with 5 bases in the middle. Written as DNA, the CDR3 is TGTGCCAGCAGCTTCCCCCCCGGGGAGCTGTTTTTT. It is translated as CASSFPPGELFF.

The rearrangement uses TRBV7-9 and TRBJ2-7; weak D call: TRBD1 (5 bases). Germline-derived CDR1 and CDR2 are SEHNR and FQNEAQ (reference sequence). V was pared by 5 bases and J by 3 bases, with 11 bases between. The CDR3 runs 13 residues. This CDR3 reads CASSHGADYEQYF. The CDR3, as DNA: TGTGCCAGCAGCCATGGGGCAGACTACGAGCAGTACTTC.

This rearrangement joins TRBV19 to TRBJ2-1, with 8 positions matching TRBD2. J lost 0 bases, V lost 9 bases, and 19 bases had no gene match. Per the germline V gene, CDR1 is LNHDA and CDR2 is SQIVND (reference sequence). The CDR3 extends over 19 amino acids. The CDR3 DNA is TGTGCCAGCCGCCCAAGACTTAACATAGCGGGAAGCTCCTACAATGAGCAGTTCTTC. This gives the protein CASRPRLNIAGSSYNEQFF. Looking up the rest from reference TRBV19 and TRBJ2-1 gives the full variable domain: DGGITQSPKYLFRKEGQNVTLSCEQNLNHDAMYWYRQDPGQGLRLIYYSQIVNDFQKGDIAEGYSVSREKKESFPLTVTSAQKNPTAFYLCASRPRLNIAGSSYNEQFFGPGTRLTVL.

This chain uses TRBV20-1 with TRBJ1-2; no firm D call. Germline V lookup: CDR1 DFQATT, CDR2 SNEGSKA (reference sequence). The germline V and J ends were trimmed by 1 base and 2 bases, with 11 bases remaining between them. CDR3 length: 14 residues. CDR3 bases: TGCAGTGCTAGAGTTAAGTTGGCGAACTATGGCTACACCTTC. Translation: CSARVKLANYGYTF.

This clonotype was found many times. The rearrangement links TRBV7-9 to TRBJ1-4; 7 bases are shared with TRBD1. J lost 7 bases, V lost 3 bases, and 8 bases had no gene match. This CDR3 comprises 15 residues. CDR1 is SEHNR and CDR2 is FQNEAQ in the germline V gene (reference sequence). The CDR3 DNA reads TGTGCCAGCAGCTTTTGGCGACAGGGAATTGAAAAACTGTTTTTT. Residues: CASSFWRQGIEKLFF.

The rearrangement uses TRBV9 and TRBJ2-2; D gene ambiguous. Germline-derived CDR1 and CDR2 are SGDLS and YYNGEE. Trimming removed 4 bases from V and 0 bases from J, with 7 bases in between. The CDR3 consists of 14 residues. CDR3 protein: CASSRASNTGELFF. CDR3 bases: TGTGCCAGCAGCAGGGCCTCGAACACCGGGGAGCTGTTTTTT. Variable domain in full (rest from reference TRBV9 and TRBJ2-2): DSGVTQTPKHLITATGQRVTLRCSPRSGDLSVYWYQQSLDQGLQFLIQYYNGEERAKGNILERFSAQQFPDLHSELNLSSLELGDSALYFCASSRASNTGELFFGEGSRLTVL.

This clonotype was counted between two and nine times. The V gene is TRBV27, the J gene TRBJ1-1; D might be TRBD1 (5 bases). The CDR3 is 18 amino acids. Looked up from germline, CDR1 is MNHEY and CDR2 is SMNVEV (reference sequence). V was trimmed by 2 bases and J by 3 bases, leaving 22 bases between them. CDR3 loop: CASSLVPPWARGDTEAFF. CDR3 in DNA: TGTGCCAGCAGTTTAGTCCCACCTTGGGCTAGAGGGGACACTGAAGCTTTCTTT.

This clonotype was seen a few times. The chain recombines TRBV7-9 with TRBJ2-1; no definite D call. This CDR3 region has 16 residues. Trimming shortened V by 0 bases and J by 0 bases, and 9 bases separated the two germline ends. Germline V gene data show CDR1 as SEHNR and CDR2 as FQNEAQ (reference sequence). The CDR3 DNA is TGTGCCAGCAGCTTAGCTTATGGGGTCTCCTACAATGAGCAGTTCTTC. Translated: CASSLAYGVSYNEQFF.

This clonotype was counted between two and nine times. The rearrangement joins TRBV7-3 to TRBJ2-7; the D gene is possibly TRBD1 (6 bases). The CDR3 has 13 amino acids. The germline CDR1 and CDR2 sequences are SGHTA and FQGTGA. Trimming removed 5 bases at V and 6 bases at J, with 14 bases between. The DNA of the CDR3 is TGTGCCAGCAGCCTAGGACAGTACGGCGAGCAGTACTTC. Its translation: CASSLGQYGEQYF.

The chain combines TRBV29-1 with TRBJ2-1; D perhaps matches TRBD1 (6 bases). The CDR3 has 15 amino acids. Per the germline V gene, CDR1 is SQVTM and CDR2 is ANQGSEA. V dropped 7 bases and J dropped 6 bases, with 22 bases sitting between them. The CDR3 here is CSADGQFPGGNEQFF. The CDR3 bases are TGCAGCGCCGACGGACAGTTCCCTGGAGGCAATGAGCAGTTCTTC.

The V and J genes are TRBV29-1 and TRBJ2-1; D possibly corresponds to TRBD2 (5 bases). The germline gives CDR1 SQVTM, CDR2 ANQGSEA. Trimming took 6 bases from V and 9 from J, leaving 12 bases between them. The CDR3 totals 11 residues. CDR3 amino acids: CSVLRAGEQFF. The CDR3 DNA follows: TGCAGCGTGCTAAGGGCGGGTGAGCAGTTCTTC.